Each of the 26 T cell receptor beta chains below was sequenced from the same sample in a study of blood T cell repertoires in COVID-19. Measured with immunoSEQ multiplex PCR; TCRdb has only the in-frame clones, and not every one. Of 50,000 to 60,000 clones in the sample, 70% to 90% were seen once. Specimen: peripheral blood. Receptors originate from a human donor in a cohort sampled during active COVID-19.

The rearrangement joins TRBV3-1 (or the pseudogene TRBV3-2) to TRBJ2-3, with TRBD2 matching over 12 bases. The CDR3 has 18 amino acids. V lost 1 base, J lost 2 bases, and 7 bases stayed unmatched. CDR1 and CDR2 (germline): LGHDT, YNNKEL (reference sequence). This CDR3 reads CASSQGLAGGRITDTQYF. The CDR3 nucleotides read TGTGCCAGCAGCCAAGGCCTAGCGGGAGGGAGGATCACAGATACGCAGTATTTT.

J is TRBJ2-1 and V is TRBV4-2; 9 nucleotides align to TRBD2. This CDR3 is 16 amino acids long. Germline CDR1 and CDR2: LGHNA and YNFKEQ. Trimming took 4 bases from V and 4 from J; bases not matched to a gene: 8. The CDR3 reads CASSRANSGSYNEQFF. The CDR3 DNA follows: TGTGCCAGCAGCCGAGCTAATAGCGGGAGTTACAATGAGCAGTTCTTC.

V is TRBV14 and J is TRBJ2-5, with D perhaps TRBD2 (5 bases). The germline V gene encodes CDR1 SGHDN and CDR2 FVKESK. V dropped 4 bases and J dropped 2 bases, with 11 bases sitting between them. This CDR3 is 14 amino acids long. The CDR3: CASSPAGGQETQYF. DNA for the CDR3: TGTGCCAGCAGCCCTGCGGGCGGACAAGAGACCCAGTACTTC.

V usage is TRBV10-3 and J usage is TRBJ1-1, with TRBD1 matching over 10 bases. Germline trimming cut 6 bases from V and 5 bases from J; bases unmatched to any gene: 12. The CDR3 has 16 residues. Looked up from germline, CDR1 is ENHRY and CDR2 is SYGVKD. CDR3 amino acids: CAISPGQGGVGTEAFF. In DNA form, the CDR3 reads TGTGCCATCAGCCCCGGACAGGGGGGAGTGGGGACTGAAGCTTTCTTT.

V usage is TRBV27 and J usage is TRBJ2-5; 10 nucleotides match TRBD2. Germline CDR1 is MNHEY and CDR2 is SMNVEV (reference sequence). The junction had 14 bases not matched to a gene; V was cut back by 6 bases and J by 7 bases. The CDR3 totals 16 residues. For the CDR3, the DNA is TGTGCCAGCAGGCGCAGCCCTAGCGGGAGTGACGTGACCCAGTACTTC. Its protein product is CASRRSPSGSDVTQYF.

J is TRBJ2-2 and V is TRBV15, with 10 bases matching TRBD2. V dropped 5 bases and J dropped 7; count of bases not matched to a gene: 7. This CDR3 is built from 15 residues. Germline loops: CDR1 LNHNV, CDR2 YYDKDF (reference sequence). The CDR3 nucleotides are TGTGCCACCAGCTCTAGCGGGAGTTTCCACGGGGAGCTGTTTTTT. Translating gives CATSSSGSFHGELFF.

This rearrangement joins TRBV15 to TRBJ2-3; 14 bases fit TRBD2. Germline assignment: CDR1 LNHNV and CDR2 YYDKDF (reference sequence). Unmatched junction bases numbered 5, after V lost 5 bases and J lost 4 bases. The length of the CDR3 is 16 residues. The chain's CDR3 is CATSSWTSGRPDTQYF. CDR3 coding DNA: TGTGCCACCAGCTCATGGACTAGCGGGAGGCCAGATACGCAGTATTTT.

The chain has TRBV5-5 and TRBJ1-1; weak D call: TRBD1 (5 bases). The CDR3 runs to 12 residues. Trimming took off 2 bases at V and 5 bases at J, with 7 bases between the two ends. Germline V gene sequence: CDR1 SGHKS, CDR2 YYEKEE (reference sequence). In nucleotides, the CDR3 is TGTGCCAGCAGCTTTCGGGGGACTGAAGCTTTCTTT. Translated, it gives CASSFRGTEAFF. Complete variable domain (other parts from reference TRBV5-5 and TRBJ1-1): DAGVTQSPTHLIKTRGQQVTLRCSPISGHKSVSWYQQVLGQGPQFIFQYYEKEERGRGNFPDRFSARQFPNYSSELNVNALLLGDSALYLCASSFRGTEAFFGQGTRLTVV.

The chain's CDR3 is CASSQLSQGYTGELFF. CDR3 DNA sequence: TGTGCCAGCAGCCAGCTATCTCAGGGGTACACCGGGGAGCTGTTTTTT. The chain couples TRBV11-3 to TRBJ2-2; TRBD1 might be the D (6 bases). Germline-derived CDR1 and CDR2 are SGHNT and YENEEA. Trimming took off 5 bases at V and 3 bases at J, with 16 bases between the two ends. The CDR3 spans 16 residues.

The gene calls are TRBV7-2 and TRBJ1-2; 11 bases align to TRBD1. The CDR3 runs 16 residues. Losses at the gene ends were 6 bases for V and 4 bases for J; bases not matched to a gene: 10. Germline CDR1 reads SGHTA; CDR2 reads FQGNSA. In DNA, the CDR3 is TGTGCCAGCAGTCCAAGTCCCGGGACAGGGGGCTATGGCTACACCTTC. It translates to CASSPSPGTGGYGYTF.

The CDR3 sequence: CASSPQAGGGETQYF. The CDR3 DNA follows: TGCGCCAGCAGCCCCCAGGCAGGCGGGGGGGAGACCCAGTACTTC. The rearrangement links TRBV5-1 to TRBJ2-5, with TRBD2 matching 8 bases. Germline V gene sequence: CDR1 SGHRS, CDR2 YFSETQ. This CDR3 has 15 residues. V was clipped by 4 bases and J by 5 bases; unmatched bases: 10.

The CDR3 region has the DNA TGTGCCAGCAGTTACTTCTCCAGACTGGCCGGGGAGCTGTTTTTT. Its protein is CASSYFSRLAGELFF. The chain couples TRBV6-6 to TRBJ2-2, with D unclear. Germline loops: CDR1 MNHNY, CDR2 SVGAGI (reference sequence). This CDR3 is 15 amino acids long. Trimming removed 1 base from V and 6 bases from J, with 12 bases in between.

DNA for the CDR3: TGTGCCAGCAGCCAAGAACAGGGCGAGGTCTATGGCTACACCTTC. Protein sequence: CASSQEQGEVYGYTF. The genes are TRBV4-2 and TRBJ1-2; D is perhaps TRBD1 (6 bases). The CDR3 totals 15 residues. V lost 0 bases, J lost 4 bases, and 12 bases lay in between. The V gene's germline CDR1 is LGHNA and CDR2 YNFKEQ.

This clone was recorded once. This chain connects TRBV6-6 to TRBJ2-1; 11 nucleotides match TRBD2. The length of the CDR3 is 16 residues. Trimming cost V 5 bases and J 7 bases; bases outside gene matches: 10. Germline lookup yields CDR1 MNHNY and CDR2 SVGAGI (reference sequence). CDR3 loop: CASSRRVTSGINEQFF. CDR3 DNA: TGTGCCAGCAGTCGCCGAGTGACTAGCGGGATAAATGAGCAGTTCTTC.

In DNA, the CDR3 is TGTGCCAGCAGCTTCTTAGACAGATTACGAGATACGCAGTATTTT. Translating gives CASSFLDRLRDTQYF. The chain combines TRBV7-2 with TRBJ2-3; a possible D gene is TRBD1 (5 bases). The CDR3 covers 15 residues. The ends were cut back, 3 bases at V and 5 bases at J, with 15 bases in the middle. Germline V gene data show CDR1 as SGHTA and CDR2 as FQGNSA.

The rearrangement uses TRBV20-1 and TRBJ2-7; no clear D gene. Germline V gene lookup returns CDR1 DFQATT and CDR2 SNEGSKA (reference sequence). The V gene lost 5 bases and the J gene lost 4 bases, with 6 bases spanning the gap. This CDR3 is 10 amino acids long. The CDR3 is CSAERYEQYF. CDR3 coding DNA: TGCAGTGCTGAGAGATACGAGCAGTACTTC.

The chain employs TRBV28 and TRBJ2-7; 7 nucleotides agree with TRBD2. CDR3 size: 15 residues. The J segment lost 2 bases and the V segment lost 3 bases, leaving 7 bases of the junction unmatched. Germline V lookup: CDR1 MDHEN, CDR2 SYDVKM. For the CDR3, the DNA is TGTGCCAGCAGTTTCTTAGCGGGTCAAACCTACGAGCAGTACTTC. It yields the protein CASSFLAGQTYEQYF.

The V call is TRBV5-4, the J call TRBJ2-2; TRBD1 aligns across 11 bases. Losses at the gene ends were 0 bases for V and 7 bases for J; bases not matched to a gene: 5. The CDR3 sequence is 16 residues long. Germline V lookup: CDR1 SGHNT, CDR2 YYREEE (reference sequence). The CDR3 protein is CASSLAGTGGLGELFF. CDR3 DNA sequence: TGTGCCAGCAGCTTGGCCGGGACAGGGGGTCTCGGGGAGCTGTTTTTT.

The rearrangement joins TRBV6-2 or TRBV6-3 to TRBJ2-6, with D hard to call. Germline V lookup: CDR1 MNHEY, CDR2 SVGEGT. Trimming shortened V by 0 bases and J by 0 bases, and 18 bases separated the two germline ends. The CDR3 extends over 20 amino acids. The CDR3 bases are TGTGCCAGCAGTTACTCCGCCTGGGTAACAGTAGACTCTGGGGCCAACGTCCTGACTTTC. This gives the protein CASSYSAWVTVDSGANVLTF.

The rearrangement links TRBV6-1 to TRBJ2-6, with 12 nucleotides matching TRBD2. Germline CDR1 MNHNS, CDR2 SASEGT. This CDR3 is 18 amino acids long. Trimming removed 5 bases from V and 0 bases from J; junction bases left unmatched: 5. As DNA, the CDR3 is TGTGCCAGCAGTAAAGGACTAGCGGGAACCTCTGGGGCCAACGTCCTGACTTTC. Amino acid sequence: CASSKGLAGTSGANVLTF.

This sequence joins TRBV24-1 and TRBJ1-5, with D possibly TRBD1 on 6 matching bases. V was trimmed by 5 bases and J by 4 bases, leaving 14 bases between them. The CDR3 has 15 amino acids. Germline CDR1 is KGHDR and CDR2 is SFDVKD. DNA for the CDR3: TGTGCCACCAGTGTCCCCCGGGGGGCAAATCAGCCCCAGCATTTT. It translates to CATSVPRGANQPQHF.

CDR3 bases: TGTGCCAGCAGCATAACAGGGGGCGCTGGAAACACCATATATTTT. This gives the protein CASSITGGAGNTIYF. J is TRBJ1-3 and V is TRBV7-9; 9 bases are shared with TRBD1. After removal of 5 bases from V and 2 bases from J, the junction contained 4 bases not matched to a gene. This CDR3 spans 15 amino acids. Per the germline V gene, CDR1 is SEHNR and CDR2 is FQNEAQ (reference sequence).

This clone was observed a handful of times. The chain carries TRBV16 and TRBJ2-1; D remains unclear. Germline CDR1 reads KGHSY; CDR2 reads FQNENV. Between the trimmed V and J ends, which lost 4 bases and 5 bases, there was a span of 3 bases. The CDR3 contains 11 residues. CDR3 coding DNA: TGTGCCAGCAGCCCCAACAATGAGCAGTTCTTC. Its translation is CASSPNNEQFF. Full variable domain (rest looked up from reference TRBV16 and TRBJ2-1): GEEVAQTPKHLVRGEGQKAKLYCAPIKGHSYVFWYQQVLKNEFKFLISFQNENVFDETGMPKERFSAKCLPNSPCSLEIQATKLEDSAVYFCASSPNNEQFFGPGTRLTVL.

The rearrangement uses TRBV15 and TRBJ2-3, with a weak D call TRBD2 (6 bases). The CDR3 runs 14 residues. V lost 6 bases, J lost 2 bases, and 12 bases lay in between. In germline, CDR1 is LNHNV, CDR2 YYDKDF (reference sequence). The CDR3 region is CATSPGGYTDTQYF. The DNA of the CDR3 is TGTGCCACCAGTCCCGGGGGATACACAGATACGCAGTATTTT.

In its sample, this clone was seen once. The J gene is TRBJ2-7, the V gene TRBV5-1; 8 bases agree with TRBD1. The trim removed 4 bases at V and 4 bases at J, leaving 7 bases unmatched. The CDR3 sequence is 14 residues long. Germline V gives CDR1 SGHRS, CDR2 YFSETQ. The DNA for the CDR3 is TGCGCCAGCAGCCCAGGACAGGGTCGGTACGAGCAGTACTTC. It translates to CASSPGQGRYEQYF.

J is TRBJ2-7 and V is TRBV19; 14 nucleotides agree with TRBD2. The CDR3 is 16 residues long. Germline V CDR1 and CDR2: LNHDA, SQIVND (reference sequence). Losses at the gene ends were 6 bases for V and 3 bases for J; bases not matched to a gene: 7. The DNA of the CDR3 is TGTGCCAGTAGGAGGGGGGGACTAGCGGGAGACTACGAGCAGTACTTC. It codes for CASRRGGLAGDYEQYF.